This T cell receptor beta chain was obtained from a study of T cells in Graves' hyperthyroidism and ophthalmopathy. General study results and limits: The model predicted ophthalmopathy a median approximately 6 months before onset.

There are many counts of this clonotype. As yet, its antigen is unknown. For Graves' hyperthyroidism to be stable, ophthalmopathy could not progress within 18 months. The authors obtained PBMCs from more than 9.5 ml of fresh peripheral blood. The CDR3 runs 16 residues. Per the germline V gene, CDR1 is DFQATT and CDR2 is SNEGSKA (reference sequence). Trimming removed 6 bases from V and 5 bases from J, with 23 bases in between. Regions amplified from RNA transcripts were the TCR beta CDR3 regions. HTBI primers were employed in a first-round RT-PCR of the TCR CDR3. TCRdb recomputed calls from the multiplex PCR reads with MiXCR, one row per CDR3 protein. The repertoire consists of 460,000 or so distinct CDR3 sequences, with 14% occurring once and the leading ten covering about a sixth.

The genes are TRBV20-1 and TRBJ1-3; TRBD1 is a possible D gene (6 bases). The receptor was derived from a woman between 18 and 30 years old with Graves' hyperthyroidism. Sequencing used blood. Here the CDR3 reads CSAHLTGLGSRNTIYF. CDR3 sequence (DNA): TGCAGTGCGCACCTAACAGGGCTTGGCAGTAGAAACACCATATATTTT.